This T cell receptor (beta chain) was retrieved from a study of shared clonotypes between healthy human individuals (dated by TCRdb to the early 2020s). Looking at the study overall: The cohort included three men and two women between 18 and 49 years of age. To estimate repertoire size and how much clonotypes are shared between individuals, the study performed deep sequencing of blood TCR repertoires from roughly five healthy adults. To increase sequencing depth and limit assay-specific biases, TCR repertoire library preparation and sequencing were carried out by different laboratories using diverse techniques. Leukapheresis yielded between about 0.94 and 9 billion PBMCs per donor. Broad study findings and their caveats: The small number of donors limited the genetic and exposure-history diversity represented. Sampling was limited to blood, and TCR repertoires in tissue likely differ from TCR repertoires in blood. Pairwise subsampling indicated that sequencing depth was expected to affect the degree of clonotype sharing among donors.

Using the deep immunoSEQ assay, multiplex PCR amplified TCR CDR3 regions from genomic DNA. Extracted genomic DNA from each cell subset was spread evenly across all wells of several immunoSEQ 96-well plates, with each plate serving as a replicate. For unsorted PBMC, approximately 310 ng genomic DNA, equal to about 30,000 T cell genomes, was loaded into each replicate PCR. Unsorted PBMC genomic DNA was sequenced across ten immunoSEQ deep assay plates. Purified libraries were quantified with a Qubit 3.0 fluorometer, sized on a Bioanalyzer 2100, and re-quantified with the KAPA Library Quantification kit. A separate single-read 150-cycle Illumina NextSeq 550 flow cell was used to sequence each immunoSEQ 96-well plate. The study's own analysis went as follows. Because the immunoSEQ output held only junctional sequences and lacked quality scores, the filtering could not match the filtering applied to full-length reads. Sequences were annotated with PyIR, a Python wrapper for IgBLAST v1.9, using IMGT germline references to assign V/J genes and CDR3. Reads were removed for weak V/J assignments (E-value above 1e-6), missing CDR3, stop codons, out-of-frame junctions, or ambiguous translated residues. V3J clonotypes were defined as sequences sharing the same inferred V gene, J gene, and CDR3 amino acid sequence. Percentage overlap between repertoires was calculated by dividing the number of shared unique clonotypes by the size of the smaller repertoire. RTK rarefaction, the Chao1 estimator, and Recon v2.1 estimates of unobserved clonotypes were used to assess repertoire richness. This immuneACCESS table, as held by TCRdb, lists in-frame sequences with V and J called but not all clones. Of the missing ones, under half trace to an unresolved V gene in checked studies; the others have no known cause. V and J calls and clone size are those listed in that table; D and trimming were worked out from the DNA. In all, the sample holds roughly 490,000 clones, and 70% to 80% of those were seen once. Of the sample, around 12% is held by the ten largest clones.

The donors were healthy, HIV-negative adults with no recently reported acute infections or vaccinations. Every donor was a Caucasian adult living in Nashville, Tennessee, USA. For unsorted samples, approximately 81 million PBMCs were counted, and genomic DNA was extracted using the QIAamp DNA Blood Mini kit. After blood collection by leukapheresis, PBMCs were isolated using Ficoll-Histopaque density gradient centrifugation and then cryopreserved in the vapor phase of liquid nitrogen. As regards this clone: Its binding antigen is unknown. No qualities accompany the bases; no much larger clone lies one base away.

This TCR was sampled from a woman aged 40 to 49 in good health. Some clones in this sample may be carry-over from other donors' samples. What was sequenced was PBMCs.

Here is the DNA: TGTGCCAGCAGTTTAGAGTTAGCGGGAGGGATTTACAATGAGCAGTTCTTC. Its protein is CASSLELAGGIYNEQFF. The sequence joins TRBV27 to TRBJ2-1; 11 middle bases align to TRBD2. There are 17 amino acids in the CDR3, from cysteine to phenylalanine inclusive. Of all the DNA, just the CDR3 is kept, 51 bases in frame from base 1. Clipping removes 2 bases from V and 4 bases from J, with 7 as the unmatched junction base count. CDR1 MNHEY and CDR2 SMNVEV were looked up in the germline V gene (reference sequence).